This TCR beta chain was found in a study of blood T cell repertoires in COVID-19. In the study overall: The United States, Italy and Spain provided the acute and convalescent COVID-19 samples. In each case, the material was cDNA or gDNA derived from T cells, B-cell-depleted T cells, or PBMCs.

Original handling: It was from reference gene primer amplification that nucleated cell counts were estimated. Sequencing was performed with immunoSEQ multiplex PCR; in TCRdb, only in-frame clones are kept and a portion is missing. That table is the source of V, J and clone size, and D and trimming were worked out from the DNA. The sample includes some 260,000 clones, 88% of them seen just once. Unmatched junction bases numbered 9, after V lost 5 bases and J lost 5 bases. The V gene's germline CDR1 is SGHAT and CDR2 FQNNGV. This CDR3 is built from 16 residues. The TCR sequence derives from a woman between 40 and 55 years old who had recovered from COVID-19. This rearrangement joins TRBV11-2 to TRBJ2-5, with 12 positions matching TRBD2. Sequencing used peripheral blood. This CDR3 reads CASSPPRLAGVETQYF. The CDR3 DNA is TGTGCCAGCAGCCCCCCCCGACTAGCGGGAGTTGAGACCCAGTACTTC.